What follows is one TCR beta chain and its context. Its matching antigen is unknown. This specimen belongs to a study of blood T cell dynamics during melanoma immunotherapy. Study-level results: The study could not tell melanoma-specific clones from general immune activation.

Each bulk PBMC sample had approximately 350 ng DNA loaded. The table came from immunoSEQ multiplex PCR; TCRdb's copy has only in-frame clones and leaves some out. Counted here are about 20,000 clones, roughly nine tenths occurring once; the ten biggest clones make up about 1.2%. Time point here: pre-treatment baseline. Blood was drawn before treatment and at week 3 after checkpoint blockade. The CDR3 has 15 amino acids. J lost 5 bases, V lost 1 base, and 5 bases had no gene match. Germline assignment: CDR1 SQVTM and CDR2 ANQGSEA. This clonotype originated in a human donor with melanoma. The chain carries TRBV29-1 and TRBJ1-1; 12 bases match TRBD1. This material consisted of blood, taken from a patient treated with checkpoint blockade. The CDR3 region has the DNA TGCAGCGTTGAAGGGGGGACAGGGGGCCGGACTGAAGCTTTCTTT. Its protein is CSVEGGTGGRTEAFF.